Following are 21 T cell receptor beta chains from one sample sequenced in a study of identical twins. TCRdb used MiXCR to reprocess the 5' RACE reads, holding one entry per CDR3 protein. The sample lists more than 400,000 distinct CDR3 sequences; approximately 14% were seen once. These data also featured in a second study, about yellow fever vaccine responses in identical twins.

The sample taken for sequencing was CD4+ T cells sorted from blood. The receptor set was obtained from a woman aged 18-29 years in good health.

The chain combines TRBV14 with TRBJ2-3; D not resolved. Germline V gives CDR1 SGHDN, CDR2 FVKESK. CDR3 size: 13 residues. Trimming pared 0 bases from V and 6 bases from J, leaving 7 bases between. DNA of the CDR3: TGTGCCAGCAGCCAAGATGTGGTCGATACGCAGTATTTT. Translation: CASSQDVVDTQYF.

This chain joins TRBV5-1 and TRBJ1-1; D is ambiguous. V lost 0 bases and J lost 6, with 15 bases in between. The CDR3 spans 15 residues. Germline V CDR1 and CDR2: SGHRS, YFSETQ. The CDR3 sequence is CASSLGGLLGAEAFF. As DNA, the CDR3 is TGCGCCAGCAGCTTGGGAGGTCTCCTGGGCGCTGAAGCTTTCTTT.

The chain uses TRBV28 and TRBJ2-1, with unresolved D. V was clipped by 7 bases and J by 1 base, with 11 bases between them. This CDR3 contains 14 residues. Germline V lookup: CDR1 MDHEN, CDR2 SYDVKM. In DNA, the CDR3 is TGTGCCAGCACCTTGGCGAATTCCTACAATGAGCAGTTCTTC. Translating it yields CASTLANSYNEQFF.

This clonotype was seen a handful of times. The rearrangement links TRBV12-3 or TRBV12-4 to TRBJ2-6, with D maybe TRBD1 (5 bases). V was trimmed by 6 bases and J by 0 bases, leaving 15 bases between them. CDR3 length: 17 residues. CDR3 residues: CASSPQGSLSGANVLTF. The CDR3 DNA is TGTGCCAGCAGCCCGCAGGGTTCCCTCTCTGGGGCCAACGTCCTGACTTTC.

The chain combines TRBV29-1 with TRBJ2-1, with 8 bases fitting TRBD1. This CDR3 region has 14 residues. Germline CDR1 reads SQVTM; CDR2 reads ANQGSEA. The V and J ends lost 7 bases and 7 bases, in that order; junction bases with no gene match: 12. In nucleotides, the CDR3 is TGCAGCGCACTGGGACAGGATGCGGGGAATGAGCAGTTCTTC. It is translated as CSALGQDAGNEQFF.

The chain has TRBV7-9 and TRBJ1-2, with D unclear. Germline CDR1 is SEHNR and CDR2 is FQNEAQ (reference sequence). V lost 3 bases to trimming and J lost 5 bases, with 7 bases between them. This CDR3 has 12 residues. CDR3 amino acids: CASSFRHYGYTF. DNA for the CDR3: TGTGCCAGCAGCTTTAGGCATTATGGCTACACCTTC.

This clonotype was detected ten times or more. V and J are TRBV4-1 and TRBJ2-1; maybe TRBD2 (6 bases). Deletions cut 7 bases from V and 3 bases from J, with 25 bases between. Germline V gene sequence: CDR1 MGHRA, CDR2 YSYEKL. The CDR3 is 18 residues long. DNA of the CDR3: TGCGCCAGCAACTCGGGGAACCTAGTTGGGACTTACTACAATGAGCAGTTCTTC. It translates to CASNSGNLVGTYYNEQFF.

There are a few counts of this clonotype. V usage is TRBV7-6 and J usage is TRBJ1-1; 8 bases map to TRBD1. There are 13 residues in the CDR3. V was clipped by 6 bases and J by 6 bases; unmatched bases: 6. The germline CDR1 and CDR2 sequences are SGHVS and FNYEAQ. The chain's CDR3 is CASSSGGSAEAFF. The CDR3 nucleotides read TGTGCCAGCAGTTCAGGGGGCAGCGCTGAAGCTTTCTTT.

This clonotype has a handful of counts. The chain employs TRBV27 and TRBJ2-1; D gene ambiguous. Germline V gene data show CDR1 as MNHEY and CDR2 as SMNVEV (reference sequence). With 4 bases removed from V and 5 bases from J, the gap between germline ends came to 9 bases. The CDR3 is 13 amino acids. CDR3 nucleotides: TGTGCCAGCAGTTCGACACTAAACAATGAGCAGTTCTTC. It translates to CASSSTLNNEQFF.

This clonotype showed up just a few times. V is TRBV12-3 or TRBV12-4 and J is TRBJ1-6, with D possibly being TRBD1 (6 bases). The CDR3 is 17 residues long. The V end was cut by 2 bases, the J end by 6 bases, with 17 bases between. Here the CDR3 reads CASSLSSWGASNSPLHF. CDR3 nucleotide sequence: TGTGCCAGCAGTTTATCGTCCTGGGGGGCGAGTAATTCACCCCTCCACTTT.

A few counts support this clonotype. The V call is TRBV4-1, the J call TRBJ1-1, with D unresolved. This CDR3 comprises 14 residues. V was shortened by 3 bases and J by 1 base, with 9 bases between the two germline ends. CDR1 and CDR2 (germline): MGHRA, YSYEKL. Here the CDR3 reads CASSHPRGNTEAFF. The CDR3 DNA is TGCGCCAGCAGCCACCCACGAGGGAACACTGAAGCTTTCTTT.

This clonotype was observed a few times. The V and J genes are TRBV12-3 or TRBV12-4 and TRBJ1-1; no clear D gene. The CDR3 sequence is 14 residues long. V was cut by 5 bases and J by 8 bases, with 18 bases left in between. The CDR3 here is CASSPRGREEEAFF. The CDR3 DNA reads TGTGCCAGCAGTCCGCGTGGGAGGGAGGAAGAAGCTTTCTTT.

The chain uses TRBV24-1 and TRBJ1-1, with 8 bases that match TRBD1. There are 14 residues in the CDR3. With V trimmed by 3 bases and J by 4 bases, 3 bases remained unmatched. The germline V gene encodes CDR1 KGHDR and CDR2 SFDVKD. The CDR3 loop reads CATSDLTGGTEAFF. Written as DNA, the CDR3 is TGTGCCACCAGTGATCTAACAGGGGGCACTGAAGCTTTCTTT.

This clonotype was detected only a few times. The rearrangement links TRBV29-1 to TRBJ2-5; D is undetermined. The CDR3 loop spans 12 amino acids. Trimming shortened V by 6 bases and J by 5 bases, and 13 bases separated the two germline ends. Germline V CDR1 and CDR2: SQVTM, ANQGSEA. The CDR3 protein is CSVVITWETQYF. CDR3 nucleotide sequence: TGCAGCGTCGTGATAACTTGGGAGACCCAGTACTTC.

This clonotype has only a few counts. This chain uses TRBV27 with TRBJ1-5; TRBD1 might be the D (5 bases). V lost 2 bases and J 7 bases, leaving 12 bases between the germline ends. This CDR3 spans 14 amino acids. Germline V gives CDR1 MNHEY, CDR2 SMNVEV (reference sequence). CDR3 in amino acids: CASSLRGAWQPQHF. The CDR3 DNA reads TGTGCCAGCAGTTTAAGAGGGGCGTGGCAGCCCCAGCATTTT.

The chain employs TRBV27 and TRBJ1-4, with D possibly TRBD1 on 5 matching bases. Germline CDR1 is MNHEY and CDR2 is SMNVEV (reference sequence). This CDR3 contains 14 residues. V was pared by 2 bases and J by 8 bases, with 12 bases between. CDR3 amino acids: CASSLAGFDEKLFF. CDR3 coding DNA: TGTGCCAGCAGTTTAGCAGGGTTTGACGAAAAACTGTTTTTT.

This clonotype has only a few counts. This chain connects TRBV12-3 or TRBV12-4 to TRBJ1-2; no clear D gene. V was trimmed by 5 bases and J by 8 bases, leaving 12 bases between them. The length of the CDR3 is 12 residues. CDR3 amino acids: CASSPQPGGYTF. DNA for the CDR3: TGTGCCAGCAGTCCCCAGCCGGGGGGCTACACCTTC.

The chain recombines TRBV27 with TRBJ2-7; a possible D gene is TRBD2 (5 bases). V shed 8 bases and J shed 3 bases, with 14 bases lying between them. The CDR3 loop spans 13 amino acids. Germline V gives CDR1 MNHEY, CDR2 SMNVEV (reference sequence). CDR3 amino acids: CASGGLVGYEQYF. Written as DNA, the CDR3 is TGTGCCAGCGGCGGGCTAGTGGGCTACGAGCAGTACTTC.

This clonotype has only a few counts. The chain couples TRBV20-1 to TRBJ2-1; D is perhaps TRBD1 (6 bases). In germline, CDR1 is DFQATT, CDR2 SNEGSKA (reference sequence). CDR3 size: 13 residues. For the CDR3, the DNA is TGCAGGGTCCAGGGGAACTCCTACAATGAGCAGTTCTTC. Its protein product is CRVQGNSYNEQFF.

A few counts support this clonotype. The chain combines TRBV11-2 with TRBJ1-2; D remains ambiguous. The CDR3 is 13 residues long. Looked up from germline, CDR1 is SGHAT and CDR2 is FQNNGV. The V end was cut by 1 base, the J end by 2 bases, with 5 bases between. DNA of the CDR3: TGTGCCAGCAGCTTAGTATCGAACTATGGCTACACCTTC. It specifies CASSLVSNYGYTF. The entire variable domain, with the rest obtained from reference TRBV11-2 and TRBJ1-2, is as follows: EAGVAQSPRYKIIEKRQSVAFWCNPISGHATLYWYQQILGQGPKLLIQFQNNGVVDDSQLPKDRFSAERLKGVDSTLKIQPAKLEDSAVYLCASSLVSNYGYTFGSGTRLTVV.

CDR3 protein: CASTFPDDRGNNEQFF. CDR3 nucleotide sequence: TGTGCCAGCACCTTCCCTGATGACAGGGGCAACAATGAGCAGTTCTTC. This sequence joins TRBV12-3 or TRBV12-4 and TRBJ2-1, with TRBD1 matching over 8 bases. Trimming at V came to 7 bases and at J to 5 bases, leaving 13 bases not matched to a gene. The CDR3 extends over 16 amino acids.